This T cell receptor beta chain is from a study of cytomegalovirus exposure and HLA in healthy donors. Study summary: A previous analysis identified 95 million to 130 million unique TCR beta sequences derived from about 180 million T cells.

Study conclusions and caveats: Apparent HLA restriction characterized most CMV-associated TCR beta chains in a later analysis. Earlier results showed most TCR beta V segments being productive about 87% or about 30% of the time.

PCR amplification relied on 60 Vbeta primers (plus 13 Jbeta primers). This table comes from immunoSEQ multiplex PCR, and its TCRdb copy is limited to in-frame clones, with some not included. The sample lists about 59,000 clones, 70% to 90% seen once, with approximately 1.6% in the top ten. This clone was seen once. Its antigen is as yet unknown. Sequences were obtained from PBMCs. This clonotype was sampled from a man younger than 45 in good health and CMV-seropositive.

The CDR3 loop is CASVRDREVDGYTF. In DNA, the CDR3 is TGTGCCAGTGTCCGGGACAGGGAAGTGGATGGCTACACCTTC. The chain has TRBV19 and TRBJ1-2, with 9 bases aligning to TRBD1. Germline CDR1 reads LNHDA; CDR2 reads SQIVND (reference sequence). The CDR3 runs 14 residues. V lost 8 bases to trimming and J lost 6 bases; unmatched junction nucleotides: 10.